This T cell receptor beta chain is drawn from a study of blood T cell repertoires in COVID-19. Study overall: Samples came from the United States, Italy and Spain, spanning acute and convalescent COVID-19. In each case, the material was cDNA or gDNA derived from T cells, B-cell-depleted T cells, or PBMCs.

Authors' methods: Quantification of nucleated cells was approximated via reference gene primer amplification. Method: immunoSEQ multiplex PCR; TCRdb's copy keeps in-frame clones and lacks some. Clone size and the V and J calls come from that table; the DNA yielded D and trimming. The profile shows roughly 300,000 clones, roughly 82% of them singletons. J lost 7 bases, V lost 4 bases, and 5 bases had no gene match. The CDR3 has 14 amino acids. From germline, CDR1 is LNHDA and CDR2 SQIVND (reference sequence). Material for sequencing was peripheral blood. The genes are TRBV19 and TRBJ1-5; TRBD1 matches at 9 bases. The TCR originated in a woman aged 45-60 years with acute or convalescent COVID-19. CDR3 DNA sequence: TGTGCCAGTAGTAGGGACAGGGTCGGACAGCCCCAGCATTTT. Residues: CASSRDRVGQPQHF.